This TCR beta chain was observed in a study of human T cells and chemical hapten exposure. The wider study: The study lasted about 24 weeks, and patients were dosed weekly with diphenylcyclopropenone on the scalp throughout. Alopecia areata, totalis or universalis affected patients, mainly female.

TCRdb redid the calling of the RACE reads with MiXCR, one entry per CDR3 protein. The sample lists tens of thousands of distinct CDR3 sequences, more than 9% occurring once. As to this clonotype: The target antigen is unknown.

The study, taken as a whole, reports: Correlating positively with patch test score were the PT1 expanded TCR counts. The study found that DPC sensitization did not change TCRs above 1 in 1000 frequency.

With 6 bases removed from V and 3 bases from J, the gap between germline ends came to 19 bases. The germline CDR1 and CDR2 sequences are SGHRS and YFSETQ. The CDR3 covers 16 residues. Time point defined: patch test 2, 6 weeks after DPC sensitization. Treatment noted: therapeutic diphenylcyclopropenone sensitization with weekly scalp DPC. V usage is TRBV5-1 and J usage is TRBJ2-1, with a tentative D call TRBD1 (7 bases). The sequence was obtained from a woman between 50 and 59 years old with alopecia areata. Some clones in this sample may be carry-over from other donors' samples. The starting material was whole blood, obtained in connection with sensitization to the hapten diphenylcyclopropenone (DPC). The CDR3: CASNTGPGGGYNEQFF. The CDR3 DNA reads TGCGCCAGCAACACTGGGCCAGGGGGAGGCTACAATGAGCAGTTCTTC.